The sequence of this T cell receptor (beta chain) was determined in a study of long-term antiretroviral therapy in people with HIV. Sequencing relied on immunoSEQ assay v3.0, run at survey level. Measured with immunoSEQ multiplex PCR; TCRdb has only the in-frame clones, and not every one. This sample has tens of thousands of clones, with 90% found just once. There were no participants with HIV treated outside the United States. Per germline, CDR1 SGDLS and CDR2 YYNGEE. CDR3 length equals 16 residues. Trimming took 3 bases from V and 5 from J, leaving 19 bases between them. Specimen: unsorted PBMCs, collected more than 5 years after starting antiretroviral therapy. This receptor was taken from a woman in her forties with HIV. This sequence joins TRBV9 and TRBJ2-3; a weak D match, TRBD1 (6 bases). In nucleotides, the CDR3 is TGTGCCAGCAGCGAGGGGATTATAGGGGGACGAGATACGCAGTATTTT. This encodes CASSEGIIGGRDTQYF. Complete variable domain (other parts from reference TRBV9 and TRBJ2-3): DSGVTQTPKHLITATGQRVTLRCSPRSGDLSVYWYQQSLDQGLQFLIQYYNGEERAKGNILERFSAQQFPDLHSELNLSSLELGDSALYFCASSEGIIGGRDTQYFGPGTRLTVL.